This is a list of T cell receptor beta chains from one sample in a study of early T cells in non-severe SARS-CoV-2 infection. MiXCR, applied by TCRdb to the 5' RACE reads, yields one record per CDR3 protein. The data contain about 28,000 distinct CDR3 sequences, 5% to 5.5% of them singletons. The material sequenced was whole blood. The receptors were sampled from an adult who was a healthcare worker with PCR-confirmed SARS-CoV-2 infection or an uninfected control (not recorded which). Each CDR3 is given with its conserved first and last residue. A D gene is named only where the DNA matches it firmly. Size is omitted from some rows. Given values are once, few, many or a class for expanded clones.

D: .; size: many; J: TRBJ1-6; V: TRBV6-1; DNA: TGTGCCAGCAGTGAGTCAGCATTTTATAATTCACCCCTCCACTTT; CDR3: CASSESAFYNSPLHF
D: .; size: many; J: TRBJ1-2; V: TRBV10-3; DNA: TGTGCCATCAGTCCTCTTGCGATATCTAACTATGGCTACACCTTC; CDR3: CAISPLAISNYGYTF
D: TRBD2; size: many; J: TRBJ2-1; V: TRBV7-9; DNA: TGTGCCAGCAGCTTAGCGCAAGGACTAGCGGACAATGAGCAGTTCTTC; CDR3: CASSLAQGLADNEQFF
D: TRBD2; size: many; J: TRBJ2-1; V: TRBV11-2; DNA: TGTGCCAGCAGCATCGGGACTAGCGGGAGTCCGAATGAGCAGTTCTTC; CDR3: CASSIGTSGSPNEQFF
D: .; size: many; J: TRBJ1-3; V: TRBV12-3/TRBV12-4; DNA: TGTGCCAGCAGTTTACTTAGGCCTACCTCGTTCAGTTCTGGAAACACCATATATTTT; CDR3: CASSLLRPTSFSSGNTIYF
D: TRBD2; size: many; J: TRBJ2-1; V: TRBV20-1; DNA: TGCAGTGCTACGGAGACTAGCGGGAAGGCCTACAATGAGCAGTTCTTC; CDR3: CSATETSGKAYNEQFF
D: TRBD1; size: .; J: TRBJ2-2; V: TRBV2; DNA: TGTGCCAGCAGTTACGGACAGGGTAGGACCGGGGAGCTGTTTTTT; CDR3: CASSYGQGRTGELFF
D: TRBD1; size: many; J: TRBJ1-2; V: TRBV20-1; DNA: TGCAGTGCTAGTGACAGGGGTGACTATGGCTACACCTTC; CDR3: CSASDRGDYGYTF
D: TRBD2; size: many; J: TRBJ2-1; V: TRBV2; DNA: TGTGCCAGCAGTACTAGCGGGAGCTACAATGAGCAGTTCTTC; CDR3: CASSTSGSYNEQFF
D: .; size: .; J: TRBJ2-1; V: TRBV2; DNA: TGTGCCAGCAGTGAAGAAAGGGTTGAGCAGTTCTTC; CDR3: CASSEERVEQFF
D: .; size: few; J: TRBJ2-7; V: TRBV20-1; DNA: TGCAGTGCTGAGGACCACCCTGGGGAGCAGTACTTC; CDR3: CSAEDHPGEQYF
D: .; size: many; J: TRBJ1-1; V: TRBV6-5; DNA: TGTGCCAGCAGTCCGCCCAGTAGAACGAACACTGAAGCTTTCTTT; CDR3: CASSPPSRTNTEAFF
D: TRBD2; size: many; J: TRBJ2-3; V: TRBV5-8; DNA: TGTGCCAGCAGACGAGGGACTAGCGGGAGTCCAGATACGCAGTATTTT; CDR3: CASRRGTSGSPDTQYF
D: .; size: .; J: TRBJ2-5; V: TRBV29-1; DNA: TGCAGCGTCCGAAGGGGCGGCGGCGGGGAGACCCAGTACTTC; CDR3: CSVRRGGGGETQYF